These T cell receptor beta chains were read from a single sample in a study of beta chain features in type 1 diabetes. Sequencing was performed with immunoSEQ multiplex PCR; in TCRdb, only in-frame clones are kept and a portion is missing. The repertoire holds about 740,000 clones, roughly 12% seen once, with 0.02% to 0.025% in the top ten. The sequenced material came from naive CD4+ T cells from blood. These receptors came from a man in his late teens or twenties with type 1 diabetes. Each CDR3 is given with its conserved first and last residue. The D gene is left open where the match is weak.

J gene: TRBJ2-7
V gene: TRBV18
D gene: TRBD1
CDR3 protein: CASSRDRETYEQYF

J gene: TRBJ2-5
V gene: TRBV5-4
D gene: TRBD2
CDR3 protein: CASSSSSGGAETQYF

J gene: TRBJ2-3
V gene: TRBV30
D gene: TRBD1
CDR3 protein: CAWTPKRTGGTDTQYF

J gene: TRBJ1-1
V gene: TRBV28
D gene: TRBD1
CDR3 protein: CALGTGEALGTEAFF

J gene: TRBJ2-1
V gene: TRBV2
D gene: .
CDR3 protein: CASSEMGGNEEQFF

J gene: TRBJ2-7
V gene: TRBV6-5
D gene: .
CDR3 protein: CASSYSGTYEQYF

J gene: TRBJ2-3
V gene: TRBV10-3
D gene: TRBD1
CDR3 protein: CAISGWTGSTDTQYF

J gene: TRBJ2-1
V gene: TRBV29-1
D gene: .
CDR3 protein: CSVEGGGRYHNEQFF

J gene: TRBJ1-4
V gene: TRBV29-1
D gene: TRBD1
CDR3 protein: CSVVGQGKEKLFF

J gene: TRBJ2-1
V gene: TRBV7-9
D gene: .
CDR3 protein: CASSLADLMGKEQFF

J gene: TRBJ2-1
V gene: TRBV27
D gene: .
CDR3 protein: CASSFQGSREFF

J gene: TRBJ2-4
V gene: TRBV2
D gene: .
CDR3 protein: CAGRSTENIQYF

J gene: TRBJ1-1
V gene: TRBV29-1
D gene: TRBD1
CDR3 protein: CSVRQGGTEAFF

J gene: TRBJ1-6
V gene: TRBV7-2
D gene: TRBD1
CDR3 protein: CAGRQGLASPLHF

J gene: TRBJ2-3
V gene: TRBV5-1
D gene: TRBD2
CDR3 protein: CASRRRLAGDDTQYF

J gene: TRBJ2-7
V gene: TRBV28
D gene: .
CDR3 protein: CASNVPGQGSYEQYF

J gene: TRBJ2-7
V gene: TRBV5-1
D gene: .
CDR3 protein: CASSFSGTDTYEQYF

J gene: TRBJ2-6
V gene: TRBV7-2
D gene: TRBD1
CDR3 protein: CASSLADRAGLTF

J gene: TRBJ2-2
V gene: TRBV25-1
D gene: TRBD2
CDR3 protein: CASSGPLAGNTGELFF

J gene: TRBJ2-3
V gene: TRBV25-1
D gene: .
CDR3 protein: CASSEFVRSADTQYF

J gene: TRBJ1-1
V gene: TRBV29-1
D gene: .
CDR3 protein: CSVEAFGEMNTEAFF

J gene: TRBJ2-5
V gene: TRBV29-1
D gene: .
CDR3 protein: CSAGRGERETQYF

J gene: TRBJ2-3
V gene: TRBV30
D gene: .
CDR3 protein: CAWSVRWEDKYF

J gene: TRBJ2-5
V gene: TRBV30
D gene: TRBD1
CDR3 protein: CAWSEQGTALGEQYF

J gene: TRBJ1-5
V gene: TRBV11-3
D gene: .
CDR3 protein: CASSLQGTDQPQHF

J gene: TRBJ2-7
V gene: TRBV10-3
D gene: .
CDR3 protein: CAISESPGESSFTYEQYF

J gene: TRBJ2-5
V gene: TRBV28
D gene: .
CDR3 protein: CASRPPPGLQETQYF

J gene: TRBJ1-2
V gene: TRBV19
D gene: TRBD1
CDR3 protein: CASSISQGNYGYTF

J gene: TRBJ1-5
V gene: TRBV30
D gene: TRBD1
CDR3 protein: CAWETGEGGQPQHF

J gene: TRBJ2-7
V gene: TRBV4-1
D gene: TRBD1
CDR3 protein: CASSQDIQGITTSYEQYF

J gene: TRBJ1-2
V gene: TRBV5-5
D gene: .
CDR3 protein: CASSLERAGASANYGYTF